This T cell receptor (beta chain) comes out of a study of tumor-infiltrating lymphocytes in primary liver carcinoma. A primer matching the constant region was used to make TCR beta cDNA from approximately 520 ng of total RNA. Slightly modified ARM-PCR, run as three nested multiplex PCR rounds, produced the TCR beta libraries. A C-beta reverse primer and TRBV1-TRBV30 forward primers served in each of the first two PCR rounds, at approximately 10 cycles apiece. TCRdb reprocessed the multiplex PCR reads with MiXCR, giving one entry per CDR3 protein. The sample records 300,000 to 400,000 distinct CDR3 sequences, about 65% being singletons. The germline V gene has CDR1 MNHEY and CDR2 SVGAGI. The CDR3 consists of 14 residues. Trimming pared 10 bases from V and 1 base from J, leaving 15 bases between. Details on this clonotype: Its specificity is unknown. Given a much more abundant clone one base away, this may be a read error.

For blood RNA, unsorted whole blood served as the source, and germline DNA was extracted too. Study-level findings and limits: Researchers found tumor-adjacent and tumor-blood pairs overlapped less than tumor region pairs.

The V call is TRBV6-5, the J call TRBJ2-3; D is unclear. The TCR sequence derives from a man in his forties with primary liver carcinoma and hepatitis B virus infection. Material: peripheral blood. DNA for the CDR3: TGTGCCAACACTAATGGACGGCGCACAGATACGCAGTATTTT. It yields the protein CANTNGRRTDTQYF.